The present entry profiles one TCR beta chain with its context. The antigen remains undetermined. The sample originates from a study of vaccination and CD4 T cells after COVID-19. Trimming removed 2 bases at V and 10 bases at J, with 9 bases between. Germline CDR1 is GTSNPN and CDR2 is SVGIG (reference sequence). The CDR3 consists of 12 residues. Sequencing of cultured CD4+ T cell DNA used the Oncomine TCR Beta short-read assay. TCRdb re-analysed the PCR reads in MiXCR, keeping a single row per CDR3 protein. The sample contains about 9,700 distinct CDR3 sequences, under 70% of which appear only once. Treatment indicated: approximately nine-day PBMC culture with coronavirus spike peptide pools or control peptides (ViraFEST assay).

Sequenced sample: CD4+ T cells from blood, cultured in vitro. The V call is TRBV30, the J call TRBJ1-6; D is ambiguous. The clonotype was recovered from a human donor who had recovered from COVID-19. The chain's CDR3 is CAWSLGGSPLHF. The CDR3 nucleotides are TGTGCCTGGAGTCTGGGAGGCTCACCCCTCCACTTT.